A single sample gave rise to the 19 T cell receptor beta chains below, sequenced in a study of identical twins. TCRdb ran MiXCR on the 5' RACE reads and lists one entry per CDR3 protein. The sample contains some 250,000 distinct CDR3 sequences, 9.5% to 15% of which appear only once. This same sample was also part of a study on yellow fever vaccine responses in identical twins.

The sample comprised memory (CD45RO+) T cells sorted from blood. These receptors were taken from a woman aged 18 to 35 in good health.

This sequence joins TRBV2 and TRBJ2-4; D not resolved. The germline V gene encodes CDR1 SNHLY and CDR2 FYNNEI. The CDR3 runs 16 residues. V lost 1 base, J lost 7 bases, and 17 bases lay in between. CDR3 nucleotide sequence: TGTGCCAGCAGTGAAGGGGCCGGGCGAGTAGCTAACATTCAGTACTTC. Encoded protein: CASSEGAGRVANIQYF.

This clonotype was picked up many times. The chain links TRBV12-3 or TRBV12-4 to TRBJ2-2; TRBD2 might be the D (5 bases). V was shortened by 8 bases and J by 4 bases, with 17 bases between the two germline ends. The CDR3 runs to 15 residues. The CDR3 nucleotides are TGTGCCAGCCTACCCGGGGTTTCGCTCACCGGGGAGCTGTTTTTT. Translating it yields CASLPGVSLTGELFF.

This clonotype appeared a few times. The V gene is TRBV10-3, the J gene TRBJ1-4; D is uncertain. CDR1 and CDR2 (germline): ENHRY, SYGVKD. Trimming removed 10 bases from V and 0 bases from J, with 12 bases in between. The CDR3 has 14 residues. CDR3 amino acids: CATRDGATNEKLFF. CDR3 DNA: TGTGCCACCCGAGACGGGGCAACTAATGAAAAACTGTTTTTT.

This clonotype was recorded many times. The chain couples TRBV29-1 to TRBJ2-1; 9 bases line up with TRBD1. Trimming cost V 4 bases and J 7 bases; bases outside gene matches: 14. CDR3 length: 16 residues. CDR1 and CDR2 from the germline V gene are SQVTM and ANQGSEA. The CDR3 is CSVASGDRGAENEQFF. The CDR3 coding sequence is TGCAGCGTTGCTTCGGGTGACAGGGGGGCGGAGAATGAGCAGTTCTTC.

In its sample, this clonotype was seen a few times. Here the CDR3 reads CASARTSAQETQYF. CDR3 nucleotides: TGCGCCAGCGCGAGGACTAGCGCCCAAGAGACCCAGTACTTC. The J gene is TRBJ2-5, the V gene TRBV4-1; 9 nucleotides match TRBD2. CDR3 length: 14 residues. Per the germline V gene, CDR1 is MGHRA and CDR2 is YSYEKL. The J segment lost 1 base and the V segment lost 8 bases, leaving 5 bases of the junction unmatched.

This chain joins TRBV29-1 and TRBJ2-1; possible D gene TRBD2, 5 bases. Deletions cut 5 bases from V and 7 bases from J, with 18 bases between. The CDR3 has 14 residues. Germline CDR1 reads SQVTM; CDR2 reads ANQGSEA. The CDR3 reads CSVTVEGKYNEQFF. The DNA for the CDR3 is TGCAGCGTTACGGTCGAGGGAAAATATAATGAGCAGTTCTTC.

This clonotype was detected a few times. The rearrangement uses TRBV15 and TRBJ2-1; TRBD1 agrees at 12 bases. V lost 5 bases to trimming and J lost 5 bases; unmatched junction nucleotides: 7. This CDR3 is built from 16 residues. The germline V gene has CDR1 LNHNV and CDR2 YYDKDF (reference sequence). CDR3 sequence reads: CATSPGTGGAHNEQFF. The CDR3 nucleotides read TGTGCCACCAGCCCCGGGACAGGGGGCGCCCACAATGAGCAGTTCTTC.

With respect to this clonotype: Just one base apart from a much larger clone, this may be a read error. CDR3 region: CSGLAGVGDEQFF. The CDR3 coding sequence is TGCAGTGGACTAGCGGGAGTCGGGGATGAGCAGTTCTTC. V gene TRBV20-1 combines with J gene TRBJ2-1; TRBD2 aligns across 12 bases. The CDR3 covers 13 residues. Trimming removed 7 bases from V and 8 bases from J; junction bases left unmatched: 6. CDR1 and CDR2 from the germline V gene are DFQATT and SNEGSKA (reference sequence).

This clonotype appeared a few times. Written as DNA, the CDR3 is TGTGCCATCCCATTGGACAGGGTCGGGTACAATGAGCAGTTCTTC. As protein: CAIPLDRVGYNEQFF. The genes are TRBV7-9 and TRBJ2-1; 8 nucleotides match TRBD1. J gave up 4 bases and V 10 bases, and 12 bases lay outside the gene matches. Per the germline V gene, CDR1 is SEHNR and CDR2 is FQNEAQ (reference sequence). This CDR3 is built from 15 residues.

The genes are TRBV11-2 and TRBJ2-5; 9 bases match TRBD2. This CDR3 is built from 16 residues. The germline gives CDR1 SGHAT, CDR2 FQNNGV. Trimming removed 1 base from V and 4 bases from J; junction bases left unmatched: 7. The CDR3 sequence is CASSLGRSSGTETQYF. Written as DNA, the CDR3 is TGTGCCAGCAGCTTAGGGCGGTCTAGCGGGACAGAGACCCAGTACTTC. Full variable domain (outside the CDR3, taken from reference TRBV11-2 and TRBJ2-5): EAGVAQSPRYKIIEKRQSVAFWCNPISGHATLYWYQQILGQGPKLLIQFQNNGVVDDSQLPKDRFSAERLKGVDSTLKIQPAKLEDSAVYLCASSLGRSSGTETQYFGPGTRLLVL.

This clonotype was observed at least ten times. The genes are TRBV12-3 or TRBV12-4 and TRBJ2-5; the D call may be TRBD1 or TRBD2 (5 bases each). Trimming took 4 bases from V and 5 from J, leaving 11 bases between them. The CDR3 length is 13 residues. The DNA of the CDR3 is TGTGCCAGCAGTTGGGGGAAATGGGAGACCCAGTACTTC. Translation gives CASSWGKWETQYF.

In its sample, this clonotype was seen many times. The chain carries TRBV10-3 and TRBJ2-5, with D uncertain. Germline CDR1 is ENHRY and CDR2 is SYGVKD. With 2 bases removed from V and 7 bases from J, the gap between germline ends came to 8 bases. This CDR3 comprises 12 residues. CDR3 DNA: TGTGCCATCAGTGAGGGGGAACCGACCCAGTACTTC. Amino acids: CAISEGEPTQYF.

This clonotype was seen at least ten times. This chain links TRBV4-2 with TRBJ2-1; D possibly uses TRBD1 or TRBD2 (6 bases each). The CDR3 length is 14 residues. V was cut by 1 base and J by 10 bases, with 14 bases left in between. Per the germline V gene, CDR1 is LGHNA and CDR2 is YNFKEQ. The chain's CDR3 is CASSQAGATREQFF. The CDR3 DNA is TGTGCCAGCAGCCAAGCGGGGGCGACGAGGGAGCAGTTCTTC.

The chain joins TRBV11-3 to TRBJ2-3; 10 bases match TRBD2. Germline CDR1 is SGHNT and CDR2 is YENEEA. V lost 3 bases and J lost 4; bases outside the gene matches: 7. This CDR3 contains 16 residues. The CDR3 here is CASSLEPSGRSDTQYF. The DNA for the CDR3 is TGTGCCAGCAGCTTGGAACCTAGCGGGAGATCAGATACGCAGTATTTT.

The chain combines TRBV7-2 with TRBJ2-2; 9 bases agree with TRBD1. V lost 8 bases and J lost 6; bases outside the gene matches: 7. The germline CDR1 and CDR2 sequences are SGHTA and FQGNSA. The CDR3 sequence is 14 residues long. CDR3 DNA: TGTGCCAGCCGGGGACAGGGATTCGCCGGGGAGCTGTTTTTT. This translates into CASRGQGFAGELFF. Looking up the rest from reference TRBV7-2 and TRBJ2-2 gives the full variable domain: GAGVSQSPSNKVTEKGKDVELRCDPISGHTALYWYRQSLGQGLEFLIYFQGNSAPDKSGLPSDRFSAERTGGSVSTLTIQRTQQEDSAVYLCASRGQGFAGELFFGEGSRLTVL.

The chain employs TRBV27 and TRBJ2-6; the D is unclear. V lost 10 bases, J lost 3 bases, and 10 bases lay in between. The CDR3 contains 13 residues. Germline CDR1 and CDR2: MNHEY and SMNVEV (reference sequence). Here the CDR3 reads CATALNGANVLTF. CDR3 coding DNA: TGTGCCACCGCTTTGAATGGGGCCAACGTCCTGACTTTC.

The chain uses TRBV5-5 and TRBJ2-5; D perhaps matches TRBD2 (6 bases). Trimming left V 3 bases short and J 0 bases short, with 6 bases between. Per the germline V gene, CDR1 is SGHKS and CDR2 is YYEKEE (reference sequence). The CDR3 length is 13 residues. The CDR3 DNA reads as TGTGCCAGCAGCTGGGGGGACCAAGAGACCCAGTACTTC. Its protein product is CASSWGDQETQYF.

CDR3 residues: CASSGETLSGELFF. As DNA, the CDR3 is TGCGCCAGCAGCGGGGAGACACTCTCTGGGGAGCTGTTTTTT. The gene calls are TRBV5-1 and TRBJ2-2, with a weak D call TRBD2 (5 bases). The CDR3 loop spans 14 amino acids. Per the germline V gene, CDR1 is SGHRS and CDR2 is YFSETQ. V was pared by 4 bases and J by 8 bases, with 15 bases between.

This clonotype was detected many times. This rearrangement joins TRBV20-1 to TRBJ1-1; no definite D call. V lost 3 bases to trimming and J lost 12 bases, with 11 bases between them. CDR1 and CDR2 (germline): DFQATT, SNEGSKA (reference sequence). The CDR3 is 10 amino acids. DNA of the CDR3: TGCAGTGCTAGTACACTTTTGTCTTTCTTT. Its protein is CSASTLLSFF.